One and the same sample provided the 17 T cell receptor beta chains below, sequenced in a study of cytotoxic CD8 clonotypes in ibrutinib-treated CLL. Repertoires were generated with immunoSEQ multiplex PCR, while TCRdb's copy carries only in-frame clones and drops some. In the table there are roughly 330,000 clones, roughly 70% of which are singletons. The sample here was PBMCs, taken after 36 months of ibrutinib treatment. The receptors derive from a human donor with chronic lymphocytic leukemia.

The CDR3 sequence: CASSSFGTSYNEQFF. DNA of the CDR3: TGTGCCAGCAGCTCCTTTGGGACTAGCTACAATGAGCAGTTCTTC. The chain joins TRBV7-6 to TRBJ2-1; 8 nucleotides line up with TRBD2. This CDR3 contains 15 residues. Germline V CDR1 and CDR2: SGHVS, FNYEAQ. The V segment lost 4 bases and the J segment 3 bases; nucleotides outside the gene matches: 5.

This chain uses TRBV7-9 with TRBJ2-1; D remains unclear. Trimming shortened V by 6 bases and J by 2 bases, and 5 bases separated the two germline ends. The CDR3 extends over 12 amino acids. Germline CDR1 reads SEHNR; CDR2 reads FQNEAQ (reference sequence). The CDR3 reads CASSQTYNEQFF. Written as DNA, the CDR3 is TGTGCCAGCAGTCAAACCTACAATGAGCAGTTCTTC. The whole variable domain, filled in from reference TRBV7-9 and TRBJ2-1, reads DTGVSQNPRHKITKRGQNVTFRCDPISEHNRLYWYRQTLGQGPEFLTYFQNEAQLEKSRLLSDRFSAERPKGSFSTLEIQRTEQGDSAMYLCASSQTYNEQFFGPGTRLTVL.

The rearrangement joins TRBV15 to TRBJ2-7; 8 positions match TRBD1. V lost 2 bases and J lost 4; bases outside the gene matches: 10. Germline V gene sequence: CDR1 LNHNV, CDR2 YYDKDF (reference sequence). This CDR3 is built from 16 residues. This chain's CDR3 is CATSRSRTGLIYEQYF. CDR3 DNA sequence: TGTGCCACCAGCAGAAGCAGGACAGGGTTAATATACGAGCAGTACTTC.

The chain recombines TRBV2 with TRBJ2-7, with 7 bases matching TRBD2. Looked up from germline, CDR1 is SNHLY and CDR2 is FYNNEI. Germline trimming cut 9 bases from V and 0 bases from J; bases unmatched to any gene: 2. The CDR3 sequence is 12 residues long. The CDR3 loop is CASRGVSYEQYF. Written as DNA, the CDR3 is TGTGCCAGTCGGGGGGTCTCCTACGAGCAGTACTTC.

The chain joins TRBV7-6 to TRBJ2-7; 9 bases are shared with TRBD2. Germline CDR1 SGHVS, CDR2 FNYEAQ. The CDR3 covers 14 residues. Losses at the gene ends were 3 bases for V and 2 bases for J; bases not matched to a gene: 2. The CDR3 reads CASSLREGPYEQYF. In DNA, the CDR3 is TGTGCCAGCAGCTTGCGGGAGGGACCCTACGAGCAGTACTTC. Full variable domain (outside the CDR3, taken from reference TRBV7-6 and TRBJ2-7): GAGVSQSPRYKVTKRGQDVALRCDPISGHVSLYWYRQALGQGPEFLTYFNYEAQQDKSGLPNDRFSAERPEGSISTLTIQRTEQRDSAMYRCASSLREGPYEQYFGPGTRLTVT.

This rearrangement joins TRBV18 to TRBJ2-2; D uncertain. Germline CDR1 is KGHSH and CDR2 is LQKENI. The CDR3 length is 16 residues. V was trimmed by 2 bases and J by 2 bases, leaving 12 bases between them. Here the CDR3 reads CASSPGARLNTGELFF. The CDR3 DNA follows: TGTGCCAGCTCACCAGGAGCCAGGTTAAACACCGGGGAGCTGTTTTTT. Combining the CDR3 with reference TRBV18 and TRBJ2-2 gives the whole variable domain NAGVMQNPRHLVRRRGQEARLRCSPMKGHSHVYWYRQLPEEGLKFMVYLQKENIIDESGMPKERFSAEFPKEGPSILRIQQVVRGDSAAYFCASSPGARLNTGELFFGEGSRLTVL.

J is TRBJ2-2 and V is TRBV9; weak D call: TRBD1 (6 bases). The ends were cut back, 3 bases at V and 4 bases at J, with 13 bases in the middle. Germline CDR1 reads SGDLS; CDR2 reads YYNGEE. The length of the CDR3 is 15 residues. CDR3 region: CASSATGSSTGELFF. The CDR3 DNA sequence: TGTGCCAGCAGCGCTACAGGGTCGAGCACCGGGGAGCTGTTTTTT.

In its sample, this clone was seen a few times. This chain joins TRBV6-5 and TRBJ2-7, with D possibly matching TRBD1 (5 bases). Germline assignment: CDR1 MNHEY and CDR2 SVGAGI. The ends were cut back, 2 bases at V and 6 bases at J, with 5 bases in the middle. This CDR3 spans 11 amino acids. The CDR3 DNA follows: TGTGCCAGCAGTTACGGGGCCGAGCAGTACTTC. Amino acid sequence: CASSYGAEQYF.

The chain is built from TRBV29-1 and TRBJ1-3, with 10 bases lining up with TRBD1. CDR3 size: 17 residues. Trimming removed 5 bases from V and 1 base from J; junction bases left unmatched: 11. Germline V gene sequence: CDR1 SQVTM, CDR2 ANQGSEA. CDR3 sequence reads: CSVSGTGDGWSGNTIYF. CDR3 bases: TGCAGCGTTTCCGGGACAGGGGACGGCTGGTCTGGAAACACCATATATTTT.

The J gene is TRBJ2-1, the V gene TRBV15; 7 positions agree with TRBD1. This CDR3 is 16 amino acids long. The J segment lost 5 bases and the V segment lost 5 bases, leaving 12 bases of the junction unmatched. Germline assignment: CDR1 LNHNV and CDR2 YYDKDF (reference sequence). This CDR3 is CATSRPDRERNNEQFF. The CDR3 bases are TGTGCCACCAGCCGCCCCGACAGGGAACGAAACAATGAGCAGTTCTTC.

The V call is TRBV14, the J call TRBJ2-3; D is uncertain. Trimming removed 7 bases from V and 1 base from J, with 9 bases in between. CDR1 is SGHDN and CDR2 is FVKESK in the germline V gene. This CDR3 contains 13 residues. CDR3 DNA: TGTGCCAGCACCCATTCTGGCACAGATACGCAGTATTTT. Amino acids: CASTHSGTDTQYF.

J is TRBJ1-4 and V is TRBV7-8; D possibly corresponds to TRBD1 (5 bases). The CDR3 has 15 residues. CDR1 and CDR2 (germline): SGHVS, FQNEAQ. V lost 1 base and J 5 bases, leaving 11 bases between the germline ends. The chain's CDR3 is CASSLVRGRNEKLFF. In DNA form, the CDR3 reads TGTGCCAGCAGCTTAGTGAGGGGTCGAAATGAAAAACTGTTTTTT.

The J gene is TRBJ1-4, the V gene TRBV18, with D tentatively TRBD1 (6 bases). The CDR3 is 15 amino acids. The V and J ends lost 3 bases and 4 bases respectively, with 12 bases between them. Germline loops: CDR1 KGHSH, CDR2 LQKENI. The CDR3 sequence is CASSPVGAVNEKLFF. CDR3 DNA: TGTGCCAGCTCACCGGTGGGGGCAGTTAATGAAAAACTGTTTTTT.

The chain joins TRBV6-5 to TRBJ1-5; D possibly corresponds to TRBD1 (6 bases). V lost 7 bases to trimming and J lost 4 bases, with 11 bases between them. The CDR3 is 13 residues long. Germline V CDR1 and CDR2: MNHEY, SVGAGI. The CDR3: CASTRGWNQPQHF. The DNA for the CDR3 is TGTGCCAGCACGAGGGGGTGGAATCAGCCCCAGCATTTT.

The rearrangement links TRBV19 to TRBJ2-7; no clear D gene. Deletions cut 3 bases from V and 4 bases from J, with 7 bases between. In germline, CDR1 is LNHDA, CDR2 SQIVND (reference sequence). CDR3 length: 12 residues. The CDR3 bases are TGTGCCAGTAGTATCTCCGGGTACGAGCAGTACTTC. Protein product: CASSISGYEQYF.

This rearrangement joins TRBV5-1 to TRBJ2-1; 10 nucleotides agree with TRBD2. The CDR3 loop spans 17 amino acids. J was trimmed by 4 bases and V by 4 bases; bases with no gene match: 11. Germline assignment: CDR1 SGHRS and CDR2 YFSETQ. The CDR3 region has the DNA TGCGCCAGCAGCCATTCTCTAGCGGGGGCCGCTTACAATGAGCAGTTCTTC. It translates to CASSHSLAGAAYNEQFF.

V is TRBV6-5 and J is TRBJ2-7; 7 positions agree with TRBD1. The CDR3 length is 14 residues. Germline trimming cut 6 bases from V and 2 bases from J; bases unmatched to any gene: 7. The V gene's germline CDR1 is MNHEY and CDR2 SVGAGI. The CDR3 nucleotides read TGTGCCAGCAGACGACAGGGTGCGGCCTACGAGCAGTACTTC. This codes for CASRRQGAAYEQYF.